Below are 25 T cell receptor beta chains sequenced from a single sample in a study of blood T cell repertoires in COVID-19. The table came from immunoSEQ multiplex PCR; TCRdb's copy has only in-frame clones and leaves some out. The sample lists tens of thousands of clones, roughly 82% seen once, with about 12% in the top ten. The sample consisted of peripheral blood. The receptors were gathered from a human donor in a cohort sampled during active COVID-19.

The chain employs TRBV5-1 and TRBJ1-4; D might be TRBD1 (6 bases). V lost 4 bases to trimming and J lost 4 bases, with 17 bases between them. The CDR3 has 16 residues. Looked up from germline, CDR1 is SGHRS and CDR2 is YFSETQ. The CDR3 DNA follows: TGCGCCAGCAGCATGGGGGCCGTAGGGGGTAATGAAAAACTGTTTTTT. Protein: CASSMGAVGGNEKLFF.

The chain joins TRBV11-2 to TRBJ2-5; no firm D call. The CDR3 spans 14 residues. Trimming removed 3 bases at V and 4 bases at J, with 12 bases between. Germline V gene data show CDR1 as SGHAT and CDR2 as FQNNGV. The CDR3 DNA reads as TGTGCCAGCAGCTTTGCGGTGCTAGGAGAGACCCAGTACTTC. Its translation: CASSFAVLGETQYF. Variable domain in full (rest from reference TRBV11-2 and TRBJ2-5): EAGVAQSPRYKIIEKRQSVAFWCNPISGHATLYWYQQILGQGPKLLIQFQNNGVVDDSQLPKDRFSAERLKGVDSTLKIQPAKLEDSAVYLCASSFAVLGETQYFGPGTRLLVL.

The J gene is TRBJ2-1, the V gene TRBV11-3, with 15 bases matching TRBD2. Looked up from germline, CDR1 is SGHNT and CDR2 is YENEEA. The J segment lost 8 bases and the V segment lost 5 bases, leaving 4 bases of the junction unmatched. This CDR3 contains 15 residues. CDR3 in amino acids: CASSRGLAGGYEQFF. As DNA, the CDR3 is TGTGCCAGCAGCCGCGGACTAGCGGGAGGGTATGAGCAGTTCTTC. Full variable domain (missing parts from reference TRBV11-3 and TRBJ2-1): EAGVVQSPRYKIIEKKQPVAFWCNPISGHNTLYWYLQNLGQGPELLIRYENEEAVDDSQLPKDRFSAERLKGVDSTLKIQPAELGDSAVYLCASSRGLAGGYEQFFGPGTRLTVL.

The chain recombines TRBV16 with TRBJ1-5; D might be TRBD1 (5 bases). The length of the CDR3 is 14 residues. Germline V gene sequence: CDR1 KGHSY, CDR2 FQNENV. Deletions cut 3 bases from V and 3 bases from J, with 9 bases between. CDR3 DNA sequence: TGTGCCAGCAGCCACCCAGGGCTCAATCAGCCCCAGCATTTT. Its protein product is CASSHPGLNQPQHF.

The chain is built from TRBV2 and TRBJ2-5, with TRBD1 matching over 8 bases. Germline V gene sequence: CDR1 SNHLY, CDR2 FYNNEI. V shed 11 bases and J 5 bases; nucleotides not matched to a gene: 13. The CDR3 has 14 amino acids. CDR3 sequence: CASGGTGGRETQYF. In DNA form, the CDR3 reads TGTGCCTCAGGAGGTACAGGGGGTAGGGAGACCCAGTACTTC.

The chain has TRBV5-1 and TRBJ2-7; 7 nucleotides match TRBD1. This CDR3 has 16 amino acids. Germline V gives CDR1 SGHRS, CDR2 YFSETQ. The V and J ends lost 0 bases and 1 base, in that order; junction bases with no gene match: 7. The CDR3 sequence is CASSLAEETGSYEQYF. In DNA form, the CDR3 reads TGCGCCAGCAGCTTGGCCGAAGAGACAGGGTCCTACGAGCAGTACTTC.

The chain employs TRBV6-5 and TRBJ1-2; 9 nucleotides match TRBD1. With V trimmed by 5 bases and J by 5 bases, 3 bases remained unmatched. CDR3 length equals 13 residues. From germline, CDR1 is MNHEY and CDR2 SVGAGI. This chain's CDR3 is CASSPTGGYGYTF. CDR3 sequence (DNA): TGTGCCAGCAGTCCGACAGGGGGGTATGGCTACACCTTC.

A single count supports this clone. This chain joins TRBV5-1 and TRBJ2-6; 13 bases are shared with TRBD2. The germline CDR1 and CDR2 sequences are SGHRS and YFSETQ. The CDR3 is 18 residues long. V was pared by 4 bases and J by 0 bases, with 4 bases of the junction left unmatched. CDR3 sequence (DNA): TGCGCCAGCAGCCCGGGACTAGCGGGGACCTCTGGGGCCAACGTCCTGACTTTC. Translation: CASSPGLAGTSGANVLTF.

The chain couples TRBV2 to TRBJ2-3, with 11 bases matching TRBD2. With 5 bases clipped from V and 2 bases from J, the junction kept 3 bases outside the gene matches. The germline V gene has CDR1 SNHLY and CDR2 FYNNEI. There are 15 residues in the CDR3. The CDR3 nucleotides read TGTGCCAGCAGTTTAGCGGGAGGGCCCACAGATACGCAGTATTTT. Its translation is CASSLAGGPTDTQYF.

The CDR3, as DNA: TGTGCCAGCAGTGATGGGGGGTTAAACATTCAGTACTTC. As protein: CASSDGGLNIQYF. V gene TRBV2 combines with J gene TRBJ2-4; tentatively, D is TRBD2 (6 bases). CDR1 is SNHLY and CDR2 is FYNNEI in the germline V gene. The CDR3 spans 13 residues. V lost 3 bases and J lost 6, with 9 bases in between. Full variable domain (outside the CDR3, taken from reference TRBV2 and TRBJ2-4): EPEVTQTPSHQVTQMGQEVILRCVPISNHLYFYWYRQILGQKVEFLVSFYNNEISEKSEIFDDQFSVERPDGSNFTLKIRSTKLEDSAMYFCASSDGGLNIQYFGAGTRLSVL.

The genes are TRBV7-9 and TRBJ2-3; 8 nucleotides line up with TRBD2. Germline values: CDR1 SEHNR, CDR2 FQNEAQ (reference sequence). Germline trimming cut 3 bases from V and 4 bases from J; bases unmatched to any gene: 3. The CDR3 extends over 14 amino acids. The CDR3 reads CASSFSGIADTQYF. The CDR3 DNA reads TGTGCCAGCAGCTTTAGCGGGATAGCAGATACGCAGTATTTT.

This sequence joins TRBV3-1 (or the pseudogene TRBV3-2) and TRBJ1-5; TRBD1 might be the D (6 bases). Germline CDR1 is LGHDT and CDR2 is YNNKEL (reference sequence). Trimming removed 4 bases from V and 1 base from J, with 14 bases in between. This CDR3 has 16 amino acids. This CDR3 reads CASSLRTTGSNQPQHF. DNA of the CDR3: TGTGCCAGCAGCCTTCGGACCACAGGGAGCAATCAGCCCCAGCATTTT.

V is TRBV5-1 and J is TRBJ2-1; possibly TRBD2 for D (7 bases). The germline V and J ends were trimmed by 4 bases and 7 bases, with 15 bases remaining between them. There are 14 residues in the CDR3. Looked up from germline, CDR1 is SGHRS and CDR2 is YFSETQ. CDR3 DNA: TGCGCCAGCAGCCAAGACGGGGGGCTTAATGAGCAGTTCTTC. Translating gives CASSQDGGLNEQFF.

Written as DNA, the CDR3 is TGCGCCACCTCCCCGGGCGGGACTTCTAGCACAGATACGCAGTATTTT. Translating it yields CATSPGGTSSTDTQYF. The chain recombines TRBV5-1 with TRBJ2-3, with D perhaps matching TRBD2 (6 bases). The CDR3 runs 16 residues. The germline CDR1 and CDR2 sequences are SGHRS and YFSETQ. V lost 9 bases and J lost 0, with 20 bases in between.

This sequence joins TRBV7-8 and TRBJ1-6, with 7 bases lining up with TRBD1. The J segment lost 9 bases and the V segment lost 1 base, leaving 3 bases of the junction unmatched. This CDR3 has 14 residues. From germline, CDR1 is SGHVS and CDR2 FQNEAQ. The CDR3 reads CASSLGQGGSPLHF. CDR3 nucleotide sequence: TGTGCCAGCAGCTTAGGACAGGGAGGTTCACCCCTCCACTTT. The full variable domain, its missing parts supplied by reference TRBV7-8 and TRBJ1-6, is GAGVSQSPRYKVAKRGQDVALRCDPISGHVSLFWYQQALGQGPEFLTYFQNEAQLDKSGLPSDRFFAERPEGSVSTLKIQRTQQEDSAVYLCASSLGQGGSPLHFGNGTRLTVT.

The J gene is TRBJ1-2, the V gene TRBV6-5; 9 bases line up with TRBD1. This CDR3 comprises 13 residues. The germline V gene encodes CDR1 MNHEY and CDR2 SVGAGI. The trim removed 6 bases at V and 10 bases at J, leaving 9 bases unmatched. The CDR3 sequence is CASREGQGVNYTF. CDR3 coding DNA: TGTGCCAGCAGGGAGGGACAGGGAGTAAACTACACCTTC.

This clone was recorded once. V is TRBV6-2 or TRBV6-3 and J is TRBJ2-5; D perhaps matches TRBD2 (6 bases). The CDR3 runs to 16 residues. The germline V gene has CDR1 MNHEY and CDR2 SVGEGT. V lost 5 bases and J 5 bases, leaving 21 bases between the germline ends. CDR3 amino acids: CASSKTRASVWETQYF. In DNA form, the CDR3 reads TGTGCCAGCAGTAAAACCCGTGCTAGCGTTTGGGAGACCCAGTACTTC.

V is TRBV28 and J is TRBJ1-6, with 11 bases fitting TRBD1. The CDR3 extends over 15 amino acids. J gave up 10 bases and V 9 bases, and 11 bases lay outside the gene matches. Germline CDR1 MDHEN, CDR2 SYDVKM. The CDR3 DNA reads TGTGCCAGTGTCCCGGGACAGGGGGAAAGCTCACCCCTCCACTTT. This translates into CASVPGQGESSPLHF.

This clone has a handful of counts. This chain links TRBV10-1 with TRBJ2-1, with 9 bases that match TRBD2. V was pared by 6 bases and J by 4 bases, with 13 bases of the junction left unmatched. CDR3 length equals 17 residues. Per germline, CDR1 WNHNN and CDR2 SYGVQD (reference sequence). CDR3: CASSENTGLASYNEQFF. CDR3 bases: TGCGCCAGCAGCGAAAACACAGGACTAGCGTCTTACAATGAGCAGTTCTTC.

This sequence joins TRBV11-2 and TRBJ2-7; D is undetermined. Germline CDR1 reads SGHAT; CDR2 reads FQNNGV. V was trimmed by 5 bases and J by 5 bases, leaving 13 bases between them. The CDR3 is 13 amino acids. The CDR3 loop is CASSPSRGDEQYF. DNA of the CDR3: TGTGCCAGCAGCCCAAGTCGAGGAGACGAGCAGTACTTC.

The chain combines TRBV20-1 with TRBJ2-5; D remains unclear. The CDR3 runs 11 residues. V gave up 6 bases and J gave up 5 bases, with 10 bases separating them. CDR1 and CDR2 from the germline V gene are DFQATT and SNEGSKA (reference sequence). Here the CDR3 DNA reads TGCAGTGCCCAGATCGGGGAGACCCAGTACTTC. Translated: CSAQIGETQYF.

This clone was seen a single time. V and J are TRBV5-1 and TRBJ2-5, with TRBD1 matching over 8 bases. CDR3 size: 15 residues. V lost 0 bases to trimming and J lost 3 bases; unmatched junction nucleotides: 4. Germline CDR1 is SGHRS and CDR2 is YFSETQ. The CDR3 protein is CASSLGSGGKETQYF. The CDR3 DNA reads TGCGCCAGCAGCTTGGGATCAGGGGGCAAAGAGACCCAGTACTTC.

CDR3 sequence: CASSQVLTGNSGNTIYF. In DNA, the CDR3 is TGTGCCAGCAGCCAAGTCCTGACAGGGAACTCTGGAAACACCATATATTTT. The chain employs TRBV3-1 (or the pseudogene TRBV3-2) and TRBJ1-3; 7 positions agree with TRBD1. J lost 0 bases, V lost 1 base, and 6 bases had no gene match. Germline CDR1 and CDR2: LGHDT and YNNKEL (reference sequence). The CDR3 is made up of 17 amino acids.

This sequence joins TRBV15 and TRBJ1-1; D gene ambiguous. The length of the CDR3 is 15 residues. The germline CDR1 and CDR2 sequences are LNHNV and YYDKDF (reference sequence). Trimming took off 0 bases at V and 0 bases at J, with 8 bases between the two ends. The CDR3 is CATSRDTVMNTEAFF. For the CDR3, the DNA is TGTGCCACCAGCAGAGATACGGTTATGAACACTGAAGCTTTCTTT.

This clone was seen only a few times. The chain uses TRBV10-3 and TRBJ2-2; TRBD2 matches at 10 bases. The CDR3 extends over 17 amino acids. The ends lost 6 bases at V and 2 bases at J; junction bases unmatched: 9. CDR1 and CDR2 (germline): ENHRY, SYGVKD. CDR3 nucleotide sequence: TGTGCCATCAGCCTTTTGAGCGGGGGGGTTAACACCGGGGAGCTGTTTTTT. Its protein is CAISLLSGGVNTGELFF.